The entry that follows covers one TCR beta chain sequence. The method was immunoSEQ multiplex PCR; TCRdb's version includes in-frame clones alone and lacks a portion of them. This table holds about 130,000 clones, over 70% found once. The CDR3 loop spans 15 amino acids. Trimming left V 0 bases short and J 7 bases short, with 13 bases between. Germline V CDR1 and CDR2: SGHRS, YFSETQ. The data were obtained in a study of blood T cell repertoires in COVID-19. Study details: Specimens from acute and convalescent COVID-19 originated in the United States, Italy and Spain. From T cells, B-cell-depleted T cells, or PBMCs came the material, which was cDNA or gDNA.

The V call is TRBV5-1, the J call TRBJ1-4; D is uncertain. The sequencing input was peripheral blood. The sequence came from a woman in her forties or fifties with acute or convalescent COVID-19. The CDR3 sequence is CASSLVGGFGEKLFF. The DNA of the CDR3 is TGCGCCAGCAGCTTGGTGGGAGGGTTTGGTGAAAAACTGTTTTTT.